The source of this T cell receptor beta chain is a study of early T cells in non-severe SARS-CoV-2 infection. On the study more broadly: Unpaired chains resulted from sequencing bulk RNA of unsorted whole blood.

CDR1 SGHAT and CDR2 FQNNGV come from the germline V gene. Unmatched junction bases numbered 14, after V lost 2 bases and J lost 10 bases. The CDR3 consists of 16 residues. Regarding the study as a whole: Anti-spike CD8 responses were favored by VDJdb matching, which missed private and CD4 specificities.

Individual cDNA molecules each received unique molecular identifiers attached to them. From the 5' RACE reads, TCRdb called clonotypes with MiXCR, one entry per CDR3 protein. Among some 87,000 distinct CDR3 sequences listed, about 12% were seen once. This clonotype was detected many times. Its target is not known. The receptor was isolated from an adult who was a healthcare worker with PCR-confirmed SARS-CoV-2 infection or an uninfected control (not recorded which). Sequencing was done on a sample of whole blood. The chain recombines TRBV11-2 with TRBJ2-1, with 7 bases aligning to TRBD2. CDR3 coding DNA: TGTGCCAGCAGCTTATGGGCTTCGGGAGGCCCCAGGGAGCAGTTCTTC. Translating gives CASSLWASGGPREQFF.